The following is a T cell receptor beta chain sequence with its context. Its target is not known. The sample belongs to a study of cytomegalovirus exposure and HLA in healthy donors. About the study: Of roughly 400 genotyped donors, 81% clustered with self-reported Caucasian donors. Study conclusions and caveats: Researchers counted some 150 TCR beta chains as cytomegalovirus-associated.

V dropped 4 bases and J dropped 8; count of bases not matched to a gene: 12. CDR3 length: 15 residues. Germline V gene sequence: CDR1 SGHRS, CDR2 YFSETQ. A multiplex PCR was run with 60 Vbeta primers and 13 Jbeta primers. The repertoire was sequenced with immunoSEQ multiplex PCR; TCRdb's copy has only in-frame clones and lacks some. The sample carries roughly 140,000 clones, approximately 70% recorded once. The chain is built from TRBV5-1 and TRBJ1-2, with 9 bases lining up with TRBD1. The receptor was isolated from a human donor in good health. Sequenced input: PBMCs. The CDR3 nucleotides are TGCGCCAGCAGCGTATCCGGGACAGGGAAAGAAGGCTACACCTTC. It specifies CASSVSGTGKEGYTF.